One T cell receptor beta chain is described in this entry. No cognate antigen has been identified for it. No base quality information exists; no much larger clone differs at one position. Participants in the prospective study were aged about 18 to 89 years, lived in some 24 United States geographic areas, and enrolled through a virtual design. Cohort assignment in the prospective study relied on participant-reported clinical history from a screening survey and a study questionnaire. Each participant in the prospective study had whole blood, serum and a nasopharyngeal or oropharyngeal swab collected by mobile phlebotomists. Participants in the prospective study had the option to provide additional blood draws and questionnaires over an approximately two-month period. Prospective study blood samples were shipped either frozen or at room temperature before DNA extraction. In the germline V gene (reference sequence), CDR1 corresponds to LNHDA and CDR2 to SQIVND. From the cysteine up to the phenylalanine, the CDR3 has a length of 13 residues. The sequence is cut down to CDR3 DNA, 39 bases in frame from base 1. The germline V and J ends show losses of 10 bases and 8 bases respectively, and no gene match explains 13 bases of the junction.

TCRbeta CDR3 regions were amplified from genomic DNA using the immunoSEQ Assay, a bias-controlled multiplex PCR. As for how the authors treated the data: The number of nucleated cells in each sample was estimated from the amplification of reference gene primers within the assay. To quantify the absolute abundance of each unique TCRbeta CDR3 rearrangement, sequence reads were collapsed and filtered. For each sample, productive Simpson clonality was calculated as the square root of Simpson's diversity index across productive rearrangements. Sourced from immuneACCESS, this table was stored by TCRdb with only in-frame sequences that have V and J called. A share of the clones is absent; for the studies checked, an unresolved V gene accounts for under half, and the remainder has no known explanation. The D gene and trimming were derived from the DNA, and the V and J assignments and clone size from that table. The sample yields under 350,000 clones; 70% to 90% were counted once. Together, the top ten hold around 4.4% of the sample.

The sample originates from a study of blood T cell repertoires in COVID-19 (dated by TCRdb to 2018 to 2020). For the wider study: The collaborator samples originated in the United States, Italy and Spain and spanned the acute and convalescent phases of COVID-19. The material from the prospective study consisted of cDNA or gDNA derived from T cells, B-cell-depleted T cells, or PBMCs. The dataset comprised deeply sampled blood TCRbeta repertoires from subjects exposed to, actively infected with, or recovered from COVID-19. The repertoires were released in a freely available public database meant as a resource for research on the immune response to SARS-CoV-2. The samples were drawn from two sources: the first 160 participants of the ongoing ImmuneRACE study, and over 1,000 subjects contributed by 6 global collaborators. A de-identified subject ID, COVID-19 status, age in years and sex were almost always included in the sample metadata. Where available, HLA class I and class II types were obtained from metadata supplied by the sample provider rather than from assay-based typing.

Results the study describes overall, beyond this receptor: The quantity of clinical and demographic metadata differed by source and by participant and was supplied without curation.

The sequence is built from TRBV19 and TRBJ1-2, with 7 bases aligning to TRBD1. The sample was PBMCs or T cells enriched from blood (not recorded which). The TCR sequence derives from a woman in her 40s with acute COVID-19. The CDR3 protein is CAIRQGVIGGYTF. The bases read TGTGCCATCCGACAGGGAGTGATTGGCGGCTACACCTTC. Joined to the reference TRBV19 and TRBJ1-2 proteins, this CDR3 gives the full variable domain: DGGITQSPKYLFRKEGQNVTLSCEQNLNHDAMYWYRQDPGQGLRLIYYSQIVNDFQKGDIAEGYSVSREKKESFPLTVTSAQKNPTAFYLCAIRQGVIGGYTFGSGTRLTVV.